The 17 T cell receptor beta chains in this list originate from one sample, sequenced in a study of shared clonotypes between healthy human individuals. Selected positively for CCR7 and CD45RO-negative, naive CD8 cells excluded terminally differentiated effector memory CD45RA+ cells. Repertoires were generated with immunoSEQ multiplex PCR, while TCRdb's copy carries only in-frame clones and drops some. The table records about 1,900,000 clones, roughly 95% of them present only once. Sequenced material: naive CD8+ T cells sorted from blood. The receptors shown here come from a man younger than 35 in good health.

The table lists this clone with a count of one. The V and J genes are TRBV2 and TRBJ2-7, with unresolved D. Trimming cost V 5 bases and J 2 bases, with 10 bases left between them. The CDR3 contains 13 residues. Germline-derived CDR1 and CDR2 are SNHLY and FYNNEI. The CDR3 here is CASSSVGPYEQYF. In DNA form, the CDR3 reads TGTGCCAGCAGTTCCGTGGGTCCCTACGAGCAGTACTTC.

The chain joins TRBV5-8 to TRBJ1-4, with TRBD1 matching over 9 bases. Losses at the gene ends were 4 bases for V and 8 bases for J; bases not matched to a gene: 12. Germline assignment: CDR1 SGHTS and CDR2 YDEGEE. The CDR3 is 16 residues long. CDR3 amino acids: CASSEGQGGGREKLFF. Here the CDR3 DNA reads TGTGCCAGCAGCGAGGGACAGGGTGGAGGCAGGGAAAAACTGTTTTTT.

This chain joins TRBV27 and TRBJ1-5; D ambiguous. This CDR3 is built from 12 residues. The V end lost 6 bases, the J end lost 4 bases, and 7 bases lay between the germline ends. Germline CDR1 reads MNHEY; CDR2 reads SMNVEV (reference sequence). The DNA for the CDR3 is TGTGCCAGCAGGACGGAAAATCAGCCCCAGCATTTT. The encoded protein is CASRTENQPQHF.

The gene calls are TRBV9 and TRBJ2-5; D possibly uses TRBD1 or TRBD2 (5 bases each). Germline V gene lookup returns CDR1 SGDLS and CDR2 YYNGEE. V lost 4 bases and J 1 base, leaving 20 bases between the germline ends. This CDR3 is 17 amino acids long. The CDR3 DNA follows: TGTGCCAGCAGCATATCTCTTGGGGGTAGTGTCCAAGAGACCCAGTACTTC. It is translated as CASSISLGGSVQETQYF.

This chain connects TRBV7-9 to TRBJ2-1; no reliable D call. V dropped 1 base and J dropped 8 bases, with 12 bases sitting between them. The CDR3 loop spans 14 amino acids. CDR1 and CDR2 from the germline V gene are SEHNR and FQNEAQ (reference sequence). The CDR3 DNA is TGTGCCAGCAGCTTAGGCCAGCTTAGCTATGAGCAGTTCTTC. Amino acid sequence: CASSLGQLSYEQFF.

The chain is built from TRBV11-2 and TRBJ1-3; D gene ambiguous. The CDR3 is 15 residues long. V lost 0 bases and J 0 bases, leaving 6 bases between the germline ends. CDR1 and CDR2 (germline): SGHAT, FQNNGV. CDR3 bases: TGTGCCAGCAGCTTAGATACTACCTCTGGAAACACCATATATTTT. It translates to CASSLDTTSGNTIYF. The full variable domain, with the rest looked up from reference TRBV11-2 and TRBJ1-3, is EAGVAQSPRYKIIEKRQSVAFWCNPISGHATLYWYQQILGQGPKLLIQFQNNGVVDDSQLPKDRFSAERLKGVDSTLKIQPAKLEDSAVYLCASSLDTTSGNTIYFGEGSWLTVV.

The chain uses TRBV2 and TRBJ2-1; D is unclear. The CDR3 length is 15 residues. Trimming stripped 2 bases from V and 0 bases from J, with 8 bases between. Per the germline V gene, CDR1 is SNHLY and CDR2 is FYNNEI. CDR3 coding DNA: TGTGCCAGCAGTGAACTAGTAGCCTCCTACAATGAGCAGTTCTTC. This encodes CASSELVASYNEQFF.

This rearrangement joins TRBV2 to TRBJ2-3; 11 nucleotides match TRBD2. V lost 2 bases and J lost 4; bases outside the gene matches: 2. The CDR3 runs to 15 residues. Germline CDR1 is SNHLY and CDR2 is FYNNEI. CDR3 coding DNA: TGTGCCAGCAGTGAAACTAGCGGGAGACCAGATACGCAGTATTTT. Translated, it gives CASSETSGRPDTQYF. Full variable domain (outside the CDR3, taken from reference TRBV2 and TRBJ2-3): EPEVTQTPSHQVTQMGQEVILRCVPISNHLYFYWYRQILGQKVEFLVSFYNNEISEKSEIFDDQFSVERPDGSNFTLKIRSTKLEDSAMYFCASSETSGRPDTQYFGPGTRLTVL.

For this clone: This sample includes further DNA sequences coding for the same CDR3. The genes are TRBV27 and TRBJ2-7; D assignment may be TRBD1 or TRBD2 (6 bases each). CDR1 MNHEY and CDR2 SMNVEV come from the germline V gene (reference sequence). V was cut by 2 bases and J by 4 bases, with 12 bases left in between. CDR3 length: 14 amino acids. The CDR3 coding sequence is TGTGCCAGCAGTTTAGGGGGGCCTCTTTACGAGCAGTACTTC. Translated: CASSLGGPLYEQYF.

As to this clone: Other nucleotide sequences in the sample specify the same CDR3. The rearrangement joins TRBV6-5 to TRBJ2-7; D gene uncertain. The germline gives CDR1 MNHEY, CDR2 SVGAGI. The CDR3 runs 13 residues. The V and J ends lost 0 bases and 4 bases respectively, with 7 bases between them. The CDR3 DNA sequence: TGTGCCAGCAGTTACTCGATAGGGTACGAGCAGTACTTC. Amino acids: CASSYSIGYEQYF.

The chain combines TRBV6-5 with TRBJ1-1; D ambiguous. CDR1 MNHEY and CDR2 SVGAGI come from the germline V gene. Trimming stripped 4 bases from V and 6 bases from J, with 9 bases between. There are 12 residues in the CDR3. The CDR3 reads CASSSQKAEAFF. The CDR3 bases are TGTGCCAGCAGTTCACAAAAGGCTGAAGCTTTCTTT.

V usage is TRBV27 and J usage is TRBJ1-1, with 7 bases matching TRBD1. Per germline, CDR1 MNHEY and CDR2 SMNVEV (reference sequence). The V and J ends lost 5 bases and 6 bases, in that order; junction bases with no gene match: 6. The CDR3 is 13 residues long. CDR3 nucleotides: TGTGCCAGCAGTCCTTGGACAGGCGCTGAAGCTTTCTTT. It is translated as CASSPWTGAEAFF.

V usage is TRBV19 and J usage is TRBJ2-7; D is possibly TRBD1 or TRBD2 (5 bases each). This CDR3 is built from 15 residues. Germline CDR1 reads LNHDA; CDR2 reads SQIVND (reference sequence). Trimming stripped 4 bases from V and 3 bases from J, with 16 bases between. CDR3 bases: TGTGCCAGTAGTAATATCCGGGACGGGTACTACGAGCAGTACTTC. Its translation is CASSNIRDGYYEQYF. The complete variable domain, with remaining parts taken from reference TRBV19 and TRBJ2-7, reads DGGITQSPKYLFRKEGQNVTLSCEQNLNHDAMYWYRQDPGQGLRLIYYSQIVNDFQKGDIAEGYSVSREKKESFPLTVTSAQKNPTAFYLCASSNIRDGYYEQYFGPGTRLTVT.

A word on this clone: Different DNA sequences within this sample yield the same CDR3. The chain is built from TRBV27 and TRBJ2-5; D gene uncertain. The CDR3 is 14 amino acids. The ends were cut back, 0 bases at V and 5 bases at J, with 10 bases in the middle. Germline CDR1 MNHEY, CDR2 SMNVEV (reference sequence). DNA of the CDR3: TGTGCCAGCAGTTTATCGTACTCCCAGGAGACCCAGTACTTC. Translating gives CASSLSYSQETQYF.

The chain employs TRBV25-1 and TRBJ2-1; TRBD2 matches at 10 bases. CDR1 MGHDK and CDR2 SYGVNS come from the germline V gene. V lost 6 bases and J lost 2; bases outside the gene matches: 4. This CDR3 region has 15 residues. Here the CDR3 reads CASRGLATPYNEQFF. CDR3 sequence (DNA): TGTGCCAGCAGGGGACTAGCGACCCCCTACAATGAGCAGTTCTTC.

This clone was seen only a few times. The rearrangement uses TRBV7-6 and TRBJ1-5, with a weak D call TRBD1 (5 bases). This CDR3 is 13 amino acids long. Trimming removed 5 bases from V and 6 bases from J, with 11 bases in between. The germline V gene has CDR1 SGHVS and CDR2 FNYEAQ. The CDR3 coding sequence is TGTGCCAGCAGCCAGGGTAAGGGTCAGCCCCAGCATTTT. Encoded protein: CASSQGKGQPQHF.

V is TRBV7-6 and J is TRBJ2-7; 10 nucleotides align to TRBD1. V lost 5 bases and J lost 2; bases outside the gene matches: 9. The CDR3 runs to 16 residues. Germline V gene sequence: CDR1 SGHVS, CDR2 FNYEAQ. The CDR3 sequence is CASSPGTGDSTYEQYF. The CDR3 DNA sequence: TGTGCCAGCAGCCCAGGGACAGGGGACTCAACCTACGAGCAGTACTTC.